This entry lists 23 T cell receptor beta chains sequenced from one sample in a study of blood T cell repertoires in COVID-19. The repertoire was sequenced with immunoSEQ multiplex PCR; TCRdb's copy has only in-frame clones and lacks some. The sample has 150,000 to 200,000 clones, 88% seen once. The sample taken for sequencing was PBMCs or T cells enriched from blood (not recorded which). These receptors all stem from a woman between 18 and 29 years old who had recovered from COVID-19.

This chain uses TRBV7-2 with TRBJ2-3; D gene uncertain. Trimming removed 0 bases from V and 2 bases from J, with 6 bases in between. The CDR3 has 14 amino acids. Germline CDR1 reads SGHTA; CDR2 reads FQGNSA. The CDR3 sequence is CASSLATVTDTQYF. For the CDR3, the DNA is TGTGCCAGCAGCTTAGCCACGGTCACAGATACGCAGTATTTT.

The chain uses TRBV20-1 and TRBJ1-1, with D hard to call. Germline V CDR1 and CDR2: DFQATT, SNEGSKA (reference sequence). Between the trimmed V and J ends, which lost 3 bases and 0 bases, there was a span of 8 bases. The CDR3 is 13 amino acids. Here the CDR3 reads CSASPILNTEAFF. The CDR3 region has the DNA TGCAGTGCTAGTCCAATCCTGAACACTGAAGCTTTCTTT.

The chain recombines TRBV3-1 (or the pseudogene TRBV3-2) with TRBJ2-2; the D gene is possibly TRBD2 (5 bases). The germline V gene has CDR1 LGHDT and CDR2 YNNKEL (reference sequence). This CDR3 spans 16 amino acids. The V end lost 3 bases, the J end lost 4 bases, and 15 bases lay between the germline ends. The CDR3 spells CASSHRVAGITGELFF. CDR3 DNA: TGTGCCAGCAGCCACCGTGTCGCCGGGATCACCGGGGAGCTGTTTTTT.

The CDR3 nucleotides read TGCAGTGGACAGGGGGACTATGGCTACACCTTC. Its protein is CSGQGDYGYTF. The chain combines TRBV20-1 with TRBJ1-2, with TRBD1 identical over 9 bases. V was clipped by 7 bases and J by 3 bases; unmatched bases: 0. The CDR3 totals 11 residues. Germline V gene data show CDR1 as DFQATT and CDR2 as SNEGSKA (reference sequence).

Note on this clone: One end of the junction does not line up with germline, which may come from a read error. The V gene is TRBV7-3, the J gene TRBJ1-1; 8 bases fit TRBD1. CDR3 length: 13 residues. Germline V lookup: CDR1 SGHTA, CDR2 FQGTGA. CDR3 in DNA: TGTGCCAGCAGCCCGGACAGGGTTTCTGAGGCTTTCTTT. Encoded protein: CASSPDRVSEAFF.

J is TRBJ2-1 and V is TRBV30, with 10 bases lining up with TRBD1. V shed 1 base, J shed 7 bases, and the junction held 4 bases outside the gene matches. In germline, CDR1 is GTSNPN, CDR2 SVGIG (reference sequence). The CDR3 runs 14 residues. The CDR3 DNA is TGTGCCTGGAGTGCGGACAGGGGGTCGAATGAGCAGTTCTTC. Amino acids: CAWSADRGSNEQFF.

The J gene is TRBJ2-3, the V gene TRBV30, with TRBD2 identical over 9 bases. Germline loops: CDR1 GTSNPN, CDR2 SVGIG (reference sequence). J was trimmed by 6 bases and V by 0 bases; bases with no gene match: 4. This CDR3 spans 14 amino acids. The CDR3 nucleotides read TGTGCCTGGAGTGTTAGCGGGAGTGTCGATACGCAGTATTTT. It yields the protein CAWSVSGSVDTQYF.

The chain recombines TRBV5-3 with TRBJ1-2; D uncertain. TRBV5-3 is an ORF, and what it does is uncertain. The CDR3 covers 12 residues. With 7 bases removed from V and 7 bases from J, the gap between germline ends came to 14 bases. The DNA of the CDR3 is TGTGCCAGAGGGCCTCGTCCGAGTGGCTACACCTTC. This gives the protein CARGPRPSGYTF.

CDR3 bases: TGCGCCAGCAGCTTGGCGGGACTAGCGGGAGGAACCCCCGGCACAGATACGCAGTATTTT. Translated, it gives CASSLAGLAGGTPGTDTQYF. V and J are TRBV5-1 and TRBJ2-3; 15 bases are shared with TRBD2. Germline V CDR1 and CDR2: SGHRS, YFSETQ. The V segment lost 0 bases and the J segment 1 base; nucleotides outside the gene matches: 9. The CDR3 sequence is 20 residues long.

The V call is TRBV4-3, the J call TRBJ2-3; D is perhaps TRBD2 (5 bases). V dropped 0 bases and J dropped 6 bases, with 13 bases sitting between them. Germline CDR1 reads LGHNA; CDR2 reads YSLEER. CDR3 length equals 15 residues. CDR3 residues: CASSQDTKLGDTQYF. As DNA, the CDR3 is TGCGCCAGCAGCCAAGATACTAAACTAGGGGATACGCAGTATTTT.

This clone was found once. The gene calls are TRBV4-1 and TRBJ1-6; D may be TRBD1 (6 bases). The CDR3 has 16 residues. Germline V gene sequence: CDR1 MGHRA, CDR2 YSYEKL. V gave up 1 base and J gave up 14 bases, with 21 bases separating them. CDR3 in amino acids: CASSQVTGYDSSALHF. The CDR3 region has the DNA TGCGCCAGCAGCCAAGTCACAGGGTATGATTCGTCGGCCCTCCACTTT.

Comments on this clone: The sample carries other DNA sequences with the same CDR3. CDR3 in amino acids: CASSEIPAGGSNEQFF. DNA for the CDR3: TGTGCCAGCAGTGAAATACCAGCGGGAGGTTCTAATGAGCAGTTCTTC. This chain uses TRBV2 with TRBJ2-1; 9 nucleotides line up with TRBD2. V lost 2 bases and J lost 7; bases outside the gene matches: 9. The CDR3 contains 16 residues. Per germline, CDR1 SNHLY and CDR2 FYNNEI.

This clone came up a few times. The CDR3 is CASSLRGGYTGELFF. The CDR3 coding sequence is TGTGCCAGCAGCTTGCGCGGGGGGTACACCGGGGAGCTGTTTTTT. The rearrangement joins TRBV13 to TRBJ2-2; 8 bases align to TRBD2. CDR1 is PRHDT and CDR2 is FYEKMQ in the germline V gene (reference sequence). This CDR3 has 15 residues. V lost 3 bases, J lost 3 bases, and 3 bases stayed unmatched.

The chain's CDR3 is CASSKGGIDYGYTF. The CDR3 DNA follows: TGTGCCAGCAGCAAAGGGGGAATTGACTATGGCTACACCTTC. V is TRBV7-2 and J is TRBJ1-2; D possibly corresponds to TRBD1 (6 bases). CDR1 and CDR2 (germline): SGHTA, FQGNSA. This CDR3 spans 14 amino acids. V was clipped by 5 bases and J by 3 bases, with 13 bases between them.

The V call is TRBV2, the J call TRBJ2-3, with 10 bases aligning to TRBD2. V dropped 6 bases and J dropped 0; count of bases not matched to a gene: 9. The CDR3 totals 17 residues. From germline, CDR1 is SNHLY and CDR2 FYNNEI. DNA for the CDR3: TGTGCCAGCAGGAGCGGGAGGGGCCCCATTAGCACAGATACGCAGTATTTT. It specifies CASRSGRGPISTDTQYF.

This chain links TRBV7-9 with TRBJ2-1; 7 bases match TRBD1. The CDR3 runs 13 residues. V lost 4 bases to trimming and J lost 6 bases; unmatched junction nucleotides: 3. Per germline, CDR1 SEHNR and CDR2 FQNEAQ (reference sequence). The CDR3 region is CASSSRQGNEQFF. In DNA, the CDR3 is TGTGCCAGCAGCTCCCGACAGGGCAATGAGCAGTTCTTC. Full variable domain (remainder filled in from reference TRBV7-9 and TRBJ2-1): DTGVSQNPRHKITKRGQNVTFRCDPISEHNRLYWYRQTLGQGPEFLTYFQNEAQLEKSRLLSDRFSAERPKGSFSTLEIQRTEQGDSAMYLCASSSRQGNEQFFGPGTRLTVL.

The chain couples TRBV2 to TRBJ2-7; 8 bases match TRBD1. The germline gives CDR1 SNHLY, CDR2 FYNNEI. Unmatched junction bases numbered 6, after V lost 7 bases and J lost 1 base. This CDR3 comprises 14 residues. The CDR3 protein is CASKVDRGSYEQYF. The CDR3 DNA reads as TGTGCCAGCAAAGTCGACAGGGGTTCCTACGAGCAGTACTTC.

The chain recombines TRBV7-8 with TRBJ1-1, with D possibly being TRBD1 (5 bases). The germline V gene has CDR1 SGHVS and CDR2 FQNEAQ. With 5 bases removed from V and 1 base from J, the gap between germline ends came to 11 bases. The CDR3 spans 14 residues. CDR3 nucleotide sequence: TGTGCCAGCAGCCAGGACACCTGGAACACTGAAGCTTTCTTT. It is translated as CASSQDTWNTEAFF. Combining the CDR3 with reference TRBV7-8 and TRBJ1-1 gives the whole variable domain GAGVSQSPRYKVAKRGQDVALRCDPISGHVSLFWYQQALGQGPEFLTYFQNEAQLDKSGLPSDRFFAERPEGSVSTLKIQRTQQEDSAVYLCASSQDTWNTEAFFGQGTRLTVV.

The chain uses TRBV7-9 and TRBJ1-1; a possible D gene is TRBD1 (5 bases). The germline CDR1 and CDR2 sequences are SEHNR and FQNEAQ (reference sequence). The V and J ends lost 1 base and 2 bases respectively, with 17 bases between them. CDR3 length: 17 amino acids. Here the CDR3 reads CASSLDLWGRENTEAFF. The CDR3, as DNA: TGTGCCAGCAGCTTAGATCTGTGGGGCAGGGAAAACACTGAAGCTTTCTTT.

V and J are TRBV24-1 and TRBJ2-7; 8 bases align to TRBD1. After removal of 4 bases from V and 0 bases from J, the junction contained 7 bases not matched to a gene. Germline assignment: CDR1 KGHDR and CDR2 SFDVKD. The CDR3 has 16 amino acids. Here the CDR3 reads CATSDPGQGSSYEQYF. The CDR3 nucleotides read TGTGCCACCAGTGACCCCGGACAGGGAAGCTCCTACGAGCAGTACTTC.

The V and J genes are TRBV9 and TRBJ2-1; 12 nucleotides line up with TRBD2. The CDR3 covers 17 residues. Germline loops: CDR1 SGDLS, CDR2 YYNGEE. Germline trimming cut 4 bases from V and 6 bases from J; bases unmatched to any gene: 11. The CDR3 coding sequence is TGTGCCAGCAGCCCGTCGACTAGCGGGAGAATCGCCAATGAGCAGTTCTTC. Protein product: CASSPSTSGRIANEQFF.

The V gene is TRBV19, the J gene TRBJ1-3; TRBD1 matches 9 bases. The CDR3 covers 20 residues. Trimming removed 10 bases from V and 0 bases from J; junction bases left unmatched: 22. Looked up from germline, CDR1 is LNHDA and CDR2 is SQIVND (reference sequence). The chain's CDR3 is CATSGPRGTGPSVSGNTIYF. The CDR3 nucleotides read TGTGCCACCTCCGGGCCGCGAGGGACAGGGCCGAGCGTCTCTGGAAACACCATATATTTT.

The chain uses TRBV11-3 and TRBJ2-1, with a possible D match to TRBD2 (7 bases). The CDR3 is made up of 13 amino acids. V lost 8 bases, J lost 7 bases, and 15 bases lay in between. Germline values: CDR1 SGHNT, CDR2 YENEEA. The CDR3 sequence is CASSQGGANEQFF. CDR3 in DNA: TGTGCCAGCTCCCAAGGGGGGGCTAATGAGCAGTTCTTC.